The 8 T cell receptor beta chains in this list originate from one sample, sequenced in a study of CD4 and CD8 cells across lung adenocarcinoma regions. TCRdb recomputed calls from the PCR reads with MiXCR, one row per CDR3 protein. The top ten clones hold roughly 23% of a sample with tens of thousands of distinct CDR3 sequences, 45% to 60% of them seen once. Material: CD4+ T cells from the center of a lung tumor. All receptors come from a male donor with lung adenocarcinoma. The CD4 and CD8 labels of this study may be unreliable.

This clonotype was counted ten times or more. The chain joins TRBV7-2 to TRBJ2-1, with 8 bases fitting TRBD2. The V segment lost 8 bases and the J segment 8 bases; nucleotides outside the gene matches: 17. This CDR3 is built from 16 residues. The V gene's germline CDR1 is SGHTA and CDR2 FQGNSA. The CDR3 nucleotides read TGTGCCAGCCATTCTCCAAAGCGGGGGCCGGTGGATGAGCAGTTCTTC. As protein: CASHSPKRGPVDEQFF.

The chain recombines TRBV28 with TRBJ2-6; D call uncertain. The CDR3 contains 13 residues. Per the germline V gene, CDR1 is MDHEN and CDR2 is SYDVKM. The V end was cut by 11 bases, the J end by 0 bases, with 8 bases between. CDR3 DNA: TGTGCCGCTCAGCTCTCTGGGGCCAACGTCCTGACTTTC. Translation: CAAQLSGANVLTF.

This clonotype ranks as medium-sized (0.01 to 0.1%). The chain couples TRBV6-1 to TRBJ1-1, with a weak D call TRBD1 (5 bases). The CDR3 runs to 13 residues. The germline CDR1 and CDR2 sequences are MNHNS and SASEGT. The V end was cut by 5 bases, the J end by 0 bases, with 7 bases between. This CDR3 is CASSPTVNTEAFF. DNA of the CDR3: TGTGCCAGCAGTCCGACAGTGAACACTGAAGCTTTCTTT.

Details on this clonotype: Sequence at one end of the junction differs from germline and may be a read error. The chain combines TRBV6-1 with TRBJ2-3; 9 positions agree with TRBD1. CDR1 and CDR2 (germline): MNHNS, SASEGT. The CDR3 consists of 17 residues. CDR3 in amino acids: CASKRQGGTFATDTQYF. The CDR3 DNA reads TGTGCCAGCAAGAGACAGGGGGGTACGTTTGCCACAGATACGCAGTATTTC.

DNA of the CDR3: TGTGCCAGCAGCTTTGACAGGGGCGAGCAGTACTTC. It specifies CASSFDRGEQYF. The chain combines TRBV7-2 with TRBJ2-6; 8 bases line up with TRBD1. The J call may be in error: the DNA end matches TRBJ2-7 better. The CDR3 has 12 amino acids. Germline assignment: CDR1 SGHTA and CDR2 FQGNSA.

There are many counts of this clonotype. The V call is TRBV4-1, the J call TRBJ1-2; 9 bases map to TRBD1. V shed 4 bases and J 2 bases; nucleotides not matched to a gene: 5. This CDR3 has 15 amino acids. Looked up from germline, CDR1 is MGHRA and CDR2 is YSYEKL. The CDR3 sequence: CASSPGTGLNYGYTF. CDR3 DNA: TGCGCCAGCAGCCCCGGGACAGGGTTAAACTATGGCTACACCTTC.

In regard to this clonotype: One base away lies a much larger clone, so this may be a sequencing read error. The CDR3 DNA sequence: TGTGCCAGCAGTAGTTGGACAGGGGGTCCGACAGATACGCAGTATTTT. Protein: CASSSWTGGPTDTQYF. V usage is TRBV6-1 and J usage is TRBJ2-3; 10 nucleotides agree with TRBD1. CDR1 MNHNS and CDR2 SASEGT come from the germline V gene. The CDR3 loop spans 16 amino acids. Losses at the gene ends were 5 bases for V and 3 bases for J; bases not matched to a gene: 8.

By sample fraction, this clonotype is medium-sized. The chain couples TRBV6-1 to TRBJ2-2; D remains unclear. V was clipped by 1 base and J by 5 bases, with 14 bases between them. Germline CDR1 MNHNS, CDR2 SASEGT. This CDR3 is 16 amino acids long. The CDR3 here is CASSEVGPPWTGELFF. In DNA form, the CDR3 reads TGTGCCAGCAGTGAAGTCGGCCCCCCGTGGACCGGGGAGCTGTTTTTT.